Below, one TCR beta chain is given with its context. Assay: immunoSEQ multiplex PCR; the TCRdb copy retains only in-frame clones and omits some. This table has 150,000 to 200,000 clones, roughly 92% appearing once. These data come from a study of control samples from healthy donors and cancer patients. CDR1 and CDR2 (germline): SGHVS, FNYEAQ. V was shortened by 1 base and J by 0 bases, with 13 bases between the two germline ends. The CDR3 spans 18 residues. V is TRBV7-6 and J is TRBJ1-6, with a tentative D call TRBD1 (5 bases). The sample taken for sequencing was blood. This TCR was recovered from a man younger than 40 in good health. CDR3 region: CASSLVGPSSSYNSPLHF. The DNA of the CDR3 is TGTGCCAGCAGCTTAGTGGGGCCGTCGAGCTCCTATAATTCACCCCTCCACTTT.